This TCR beta chain originates from a study of control samples from healthy donors and cancer patients. Assay: immunoSEQ multiplex PCR; the TCRdb copy retains only in-frame clones and omits some. The sample lists some 13,000 clones; about 75% were seen once. This TCR was sampled from a male donor with melanoma. Material for sequencing was formalin-fixed, paraffin-embedded tissue.

The CDR3, as DNA: TGTGCCAGCAGCCAAAAGGCGGAGGGCACTGAAGCTTTCTTT. Its translation is CASSQKAEGTEAFF. The V and J genes are TRBV3-1 (or the pseudogene TRBV3-2) and TRBJ1-1; D call uncertain. Germline V gene lookup returns CDR1 LGHDT and CDR2 YNNKEL (reference sequence). The CDR3 length is 14 residues. Trimming stripped 2 bases from V and 4 bases from J, with 11 bases between.